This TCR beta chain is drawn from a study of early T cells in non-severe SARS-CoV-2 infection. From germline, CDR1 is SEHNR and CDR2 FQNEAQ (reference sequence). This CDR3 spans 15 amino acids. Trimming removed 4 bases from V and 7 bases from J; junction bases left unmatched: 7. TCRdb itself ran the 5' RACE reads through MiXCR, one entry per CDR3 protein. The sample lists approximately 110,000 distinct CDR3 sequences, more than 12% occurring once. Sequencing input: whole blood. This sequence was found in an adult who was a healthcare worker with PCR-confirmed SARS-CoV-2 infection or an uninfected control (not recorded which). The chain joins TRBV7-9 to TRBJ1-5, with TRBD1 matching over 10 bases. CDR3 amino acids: CASSSGTGAGQPQHF. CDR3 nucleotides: TGTGCCAGCAGCTCCGGGACAGGGGCTGGACAGCCCCAGCATTTT.